The 20 T cell receptor beta chains below were found in one sample sequenced in a study of OX40 agonist ivuxolimab in advanced cancers. Assay: immunoSEQ multiplex PCR; the TCRdb copy retains only in-frame clones and omits some. Of tens of thousands of clones listed, 89% are singletons. Sequenced here: CD4+ or CD8+ T cells sorted from blood, sampled in a trial of the OX40 agonist ivuxolimab. The receptors were sampled from an adult with an advanced solid tumor such as melanoma, head and neck, liver or kidney cancer.

This clone was seen only a few times. The chain combines TRBV15 with TRBJ2-3; D unresolved. Deletions cut 7 bases from V and 0 bases from J, with 11 bases between. CDR1 and CDR2 (germline): LNHNV, YYDKDF (reference sequence). The CDR3 is made up of 14 amino acids. CDR3 region: CATTTGRSTDTQYF. CDR3 in DNA: TGTGCCACCACGACGGGTCGTAGCACAGATACGCAGTATTTT.

The sample holds one count of this clone. The chain recombines TRBV7-2 with TRBJ2-7, with TRBD1 identical over 7 bases. V shed 10 bases and J 1 base; nucleotides not matched to a gene: 7. This CDR3 comprises 13 residues. Germline CDR1 SGHTA, CDR2 FQGNSA. This CDR3 is CATTGTASYEQYF. The CDR3 nucleotides read TGTGCCACCACGGGGACAGCATCCTACGAGCAGTACTTC.

This chain links TRBV5-1 with TRBJ1-4, with a possible D match to TRBD1 (6 bases). V lost 4 bases to trimming and J lost 3 bases, with 10 bases between them. The CDR3 spans 14 residues. Per germline, CDR1 SGHRS and CDR2 YFSETQ. In DNA form, the CDR3 reads TGCGCCAGCAGCCTACAGGGTCCTAATGAAAAACTGTTTTTT. It translates to CASSLQGPNEKLFF.

V is TRBV4-2 and J is TRBJ2-7, with 10 bases lining up with TRBD2. The CDR3 length is 19 residues. Germline V gives CDR1 LGHNA, CDR2 YNFKEQ. J gave up 1 base and V 3 bases, and 15 bases lay outside the gene matches. The CDR3, as DNA: TGTGCCAGCAGCCAGGCCCAAGCGCTAGCGGGAGAGATTTCCTACGAGCAGTACTTC. It is translated as CASSQAQALAGEISYEQYF.

This chain joins TRBV7-2 and TRBJ2-5, with D perhaps TRBD2 (5 bases). TRBJ2-7 matches the DNA end more closely, so the J call is doubtful. In germline, CDR1 is SGHTA, CDR2 FQGNSA. The CDR3 contains 15 residues. The CDR3, as DNA: TGTGCCAGCAGCTTAGGGTGGAGGTCCGCCTACGAGCAGTACTTC. Translated, it gives CASSLGWRSAYEQYF.

V usage is TRBV4-1 and J usage is TRBJ2-3; possibly TRBD2 for D (6 bases). Trimming took 1 base from V and 6 from J, leaving 11 bases between them. The CDR3 is 14 amino acids. Germline values: CDR1 MGHRA, CDR2 YSYEKL. The CDR3 sequence is CASSQGLVSDTQYF. Here the CDR3 DNA reads TGCGCCAGCAGCCAAGGACTAGTGTCTGATACGCAGTATTTT.

V gene TRBV18 combines with J gene TRBJ2-5, with 7 bases aligning to TRBD2. This CDR3 has 14 residues. Trimming removed 2 bases from V and 4 bases from J; junction bases left unmatched: 4. The germline V gene encodes CDR1 KGHSH and CDR2 LQKENI. The CDR3 coding sequence is TGTGCCAGCTCACCAGGACTAGAATCAGAGACCCAGTACTTC. Amino acid sequence: CASSPGLESETQYF.

The rearrangement joins TRBV13 to TRBJ2-1, with D perhaps being TRBD1 or TRBD2 (5 bases each). The CDR3 totals 15 residues. CDR1 PRHDT and CDR2 FYEKMQ come from the germline V gene (reference sequence). V dropped 3 bases and J dropped 0 bases, with 9 bases sitting between them. The CDR3 reads CASSFPGPSYNEQFF. Here the CDR3 DNA reads TGTGCCAGCAGCTTCCCGGGACCCTCCTACAATGAGCAGTTCTTC.

This chain connects TRBV15 to TRBJ2-7; D remains ambiguous. Trimming left V 7 bases short and J 3 bases short, with 19 bases between. The germline gives CDR1 LNHNV, CDR2 YYDKDF (reference sequence). The CDR3 sequence is 15 residues long. CDR3 DNA sequence: TGTGCCACCACTACCGGCTTTTCTAGGGACTACGAGCAGTACTTC. Protein product: CATTTGFSRDYEQYF.

This clone showed up just a few times. The chain uses TRBV9 and TRBJ2-3, with 11 bases aligning to TRBD2. Trimming removed 7 bases from V and 3 bases from J; junction bases left unmatched: 7. This CDR3 contains 15 residues. The germline CDR1 and CDR2 sequences are SGDLS and YYNGEE. CDR3 nucleotide sequence: TGTGCCAGCGGGTCGCCTAGCGGGAGGACAGATACGCAGTATTTT. This codes for CASGSPSGRTDTQYF.

The chain has TRBV6-5 and TRBJ1-6; the D is unclear. The CDR3 runs to 15 residues. CDR1 and CDR2 (germline): MNHEY, SVGAGI. V was shortened by 4 bases and J by 0 bases, with 7 bases between the two germline ends. CDR3 sequence: CASSFYSSYNSPLHF. DNA for the CDR3: TGTGCCAGCAGTTTTTACAGCTCCTATAATTCACCCCTCCACTTT.

CDR3 nucleotide sequence: TGCGCCAGCAGCTTGTTTCAGGGCTCTGGAAACACCATATATTTT. This translates into CASSLFQGSGNTIYF. This rearrangement joins TRBV5-1 to TRBJ1-3; possible D gene TRBD1, 5 bases. This CDR3 is built from 15 residues. Looked up from germline, CDR1 is SGHRS and CDR2 is YFSETQ. V lost 1 base and J lost 0, with 8 bases in between.

The chain links TRBV9 to TRBJ2-7, with D unresolved. The CDR3 totals 13 residues. V lost 0 bases and J lost 1, with 5 bases in between. The germline V gene encodes CDR1 SGDLS and CDR2 YYNGEE. The chain's CDR3 is CASSVGQSYEQYF. CDR3 DNA sequence: TGTGCCAGCAGCGTAGGCCAATCCTACGAGCAGTACTTC.

The rearrangement joins TRBV2 to TRBJ1-1; no reliable D call. Germline values: CDR1 SNHLY, CDR2 FYNNEI. V was cut by 0 bases and J by 10 bases, with 15 bases left in between. The CDR3 is made up of 14 amino acids. The CDR3 nucleotides read TGTGCCAGCAGTGAAGCGCCGGCGGAGGGAACAGCTTTCTTT. It is translated as CASSEAPAEGTAFF. Complete variable domain (other parts from reference TRBV2 and TRBJ1-1): EPEVTQTPSHQVTQMGQEVILRCVPISNHLYFYWYRQILGQKVEFLVSFYNNEISEKSEIFDDQFSVERPDGSNFTLKIRSTKLEDSAMYFCASSEAPAEGTAFFGQGTRLTVV.

J is TRBJ2-7 and V is TRBV6-5; D unresolved. The CDR3 is 13 residues long. Germline V gene data show CDR1 as MNHEY and CDR2 as SVGAGI. Trimming stripped 6 bases from V and 2 bases from J, with 11 bases between. The CDR3 DNA sequence: TGTGCCAGCAGCCAAGAGAGACCCTACGAGCAGTACTTC. Encoded protein: CASSQERPYEQYF.

The gene calls are TRBV5-1 and TRBJ2-3; the match to TRBD1 covers 11 bases. V trimming: 4 bases; J trimming: 3 bases; junction bases outside the gene matches: 7. The CDR3 spans 16 residues. The germline CDR1 and CDR2 sequences are SGHRS and YFSETQ. CDR3 sequence: CASSPLGQGATDTQYF. Written as DNA, the CDR3 is TGCGCCAGCAGCCCCCTAGGACAGGGGGCGACAGATACGCAGTATTTT.

The V call is TRBV9, the J call TRBJ2-3; D might be TRBD1 or TRBD2, each matching 6 bases. The CDR3 spans 14 residues. The V and J ends lost 3 bases and 2 bases respectively, with 10 bases between them. Germline values: CDR1 SGDLS, CDR2 YYNGEE. The CDR3 DNA sequence: TGTGCCAGCAGCGGGGGGGCAGACACAGATACGCAGTATTTT. The encoded protein is CASSGGADTDTQYF.

The genes are TRBV4-2 and TRBJ1-2; 8 bases line up with TRBD1. J gave up 5 bases and V 3 bases, and 5 bases lay outside the gene matches. The germline CDR1 and CDR2 sequences are LGHNA and YNFKEQ. The CDR3 has 14 residues. Here the CDR3 reads CASSHGGQEYGYTF. In nucleotides, the CDR3 is TGTGCCAGCAGCCACGGGGGACAGGAGTATGGCTACACCTTC.

This clone was recorded at least ten times. The chain recombines TRBV27 with TRBJ2-7; D not resolved. Germline V gene data show CDR1 as MNHEY and CDR2 as SMNVEV (reference sequence). The CDR3 is 12 residues long. Trimming left V 5 bases short and J 2 bases short, with 7 bases between. The chain's CDR3 is CASSPTPYEQYF. In DNA, the CDR3 is TGTGCCAGCAGTCCCACCCCCTACGAGCAGTACTTC.

The chain links TRBV19 to TRBJ1-2; no reliable D call. Germline V gives CDR1 LNHDA, CDR2 SQIVND (reference sequence). V lost 8 bases and J lost 7, with 5 bases in between. The CDR3 is 9 residues long. The DNA of the CDR3 is TGTGCCAGTCCCGTTGGCTACACCTTC. Protein product: CASPVGYTF.